This TCR beta chain is from a study of PD-1 blockade in classical Hodgkin lymphoma. Study-wide results and limits: With respect to the repertoire differences, their causes, possibly disease activity or prior therapy, remain undefined.

This clone occurred a few times. The target antigen is unknown. The CDR3 runs 13 residues. The germline CDR1 and CDR2 sequences are LNHDA and SQIVND (reference sequence). Trimming removed 4 bases from V and 11 bases from J, with 16 bases in between. Method: immunoSEQ multiplex PCR; TCRdb's copy keeps in-frame clones and lacks some. The sample has 34,000 or so clones; over 75% are singletons. Time point described: cycle 4 day 1 (C4D1), after 5 to 7 weeks of nivolumab. Relapse was seen in all patients after autologous stem cell transplantation, and brentuximab vedotin exposure was variable. Each best response was a complete response, a partial response or progressive disease.

The clonotype comes from a human donor with classical Hodgkin lymphoma. The input for sequencing was peripheral blood mononuclear cells (PBMCs), taken before the fourth cycle of nivolumab. The V and J genes are TRBV19 and TRBJ2-3; D may match TRBD1 or TRBD2 (5 bases each). In DNA, the CDR3 is TGTGCCAGTAGTACAGGGACGCCCGACGGGCAGTATTTT. Residues: CASSTGTPDGQYF.